Each of the 15 T cell receptor beta chains below was sequenced from the same sample in a study of blood T cell repertoires in COVID-19. Data came from immunoSEQ multiplex PCR; TCRdb stores just in-frame clones and leaves some out. The table has roughly 380,000 clones, 85% to 90% seen once. Sample: PBMCs or T cells enriched from blood (not recorded which). The receptors come from a woman younger than 45 who had been exposed to COVID-19.

This clone was counted once. The chain recombines TRBV27 with TRBJ1-2; 7 bases map to TRBD1. The germline gives CDR1 MNHEY, CDR2 SMNVEV (reference sequence). The CDR3 spans 15 residues. Losses at the gene ends were 3 bases for V and 4 bases for J; bases not matched to a gene: 8. CDR3 nucleotide sequence: TGTGCCAGCAGTTTTACCGACAGGGTTGGCTATGGCTACACCTTC. It translates to CASSFTDRVGYGYTF.

This sequence joins TRBV5-3 and TRBJ1-5, with 7 bases that match TRBD1. TRBV5-3 is treated as an ORF (open reading frame) with a function not yet certain. J was trimmed by 3 bases and V by 4 bases; bases with no gene match: 7. This CDR3 is built from 15 residues. CDR3 DNA sequence: TGTGCCAGAAGCCTTCGACAGGGAAACAATCAGCCCCAGCATTTT. Amino acid sequence: CARSLRQGNNQPQHF.

This clone was found once. V gene TRBV4-2 combines with J gene TRBJ2-1; 7 bases map to TRBD2. Unmatched junction bases numbered 1, after V lost 0 bases and J lost 5 bases. The CDR3 consists of 14 residues. Germline V gene data show CDR1 as LGHNA and CDR2 as YNFKEQ. The CDR3, as DNA: TGTGCCAGCAGCCAAGAGCTAGCGGACAATGAGCAGTTCTTC. Its translation is CASSQELADNEQFF.

The chain joins TRBV2 to TRBJ2-1; the D gene is possibly TRBD2 (6 bases). Germline CDR1 is SNHLY and CDR2 is FYNNEI. CDR3 length equals 13 residues. V lost 9 bases and J 1 base, leaving 10 bases between the germline ends. The CDR3: CARRLESYNEQFF. CDR3 sequence (DNA): TGTGCCAGACGACTAGAGTCCTACAATGAGCAGTTCTTC.

The rearrangement uses TRBV28 and TRBJ2-2; 9 bases are a match to TRBD1. The germline gives CDR1 MDHEN, CDR2 SYDVKM. The V gene end was trimmed by 5 bases and the J gene end by 7 bases; junction bases not matched to a gene: 8. The CDR3 loop spans 15 amino acids. Here the CDR3 reads CASSPTGTGFGELFF. The CDR3 region has the DNA TGTGCCAGCAGTCCAACCGGGACAGGGTTCGGGGAGCTGTTTTTT.

J is TRBJ1-2 and V is TRBV5-6, with D possibly TRBD1 on 5 matching bases. Looked up from germline, CDR1 is SGHDT and CDR2 is YYEEEE. This CDR3 is 13 amino acids long. V lost 4 bases and J lost 5, with 12 bases in between. The CDR3 loop reads CASSPGNGYGYTF. The CDR3 DNA reads TGTGCCAGCAGCCCAGGGAATGGATATGGCTACACCTTC.

Only one count was recorded for this clone. The chain is built from TRBV27 and TRBJ1-3, with D unresolved. The CDR3 runs to 13 residues. Germline CDR1 reads MNHEY; CDR2 reads SMNVEV (reference sequence). Trimming left V 3 bases short and J 0 bases short, with 3 bases between. CDR3 region: CASSFNSGNTIYF. CDR3 bases: TGTGCCAGCAGTTTTAACTCTGGAAACACCATATATTTT.

As DNA, the CDR3 is TGTGCCAGCAGCCTACTAGCGGGAGGGCCCGGGGAGCTGTTTTTT. Protein product: CASSLLAGGPGELFF. V and J are TRBV7-9 and TRBJ2-2; 13 nucleotides line up with TRBD2. The CDR3 contains 15 residues. Losses at the gene ends were 5 bases for V and 6 bases for J; bases not matched to a gene: 3. In germline, CDR1 is SEHNR, CDR2 FQNEAQ (reference sequence).

The chain recombines TRBV19 with TRBJ1-6; 9 nucleotides align to TRBD1. V trimming: 10 bases; J trimming: 8 bases; junction bases outside the gene matches: 18. Germline CDR1 LNHDA, CDR2 SQIVND (reference sequence). CDR3 length equals 17 residues. In DNA, the CDR3 is TGTGCCACCCGTCCGGGACAGGGAGGCGATGGTGATTCACCCCTCCACTTT. Its translation: CATRPGQGGDGDSPLHF. The complete variable domain, with remaining parts taken from reference TRBV19 and TRBJ1-6, reads DGGITQSPKYLFRKEGQNVTLSCEQNLNHDAMYWYRQDPGQGLRLIYYSQIVNDFQKGDIAEGYSVSREKKESFPLTVTSAQKNPTAFYLCATRPGQGGDGDSPLHFGNGTRLTVT.

This rearrangement joins TRBV19 to TRBJ2-3; D may be TRBD1 (6 bases). CDR1 LNHDA and CDR2 SQIVND come from the germline V gene (reference sequence). This CDR3 has 15 residues. V lost 10 bases, J lost 2 bases, and 19 bases lay in between. In nucleotides, the CDR3 is TGTGCCACTCACCCGGTGCCAGGGGTCACAGATACGCAGTATTTT. Translated: CATHPVPGVTDTQYF. The entire variable domain, with the rest obtained from reference TRBV19 and TRBJ2-3, is as follows: DGGITQSPKYLFRKEGQNVTLSCEQNLNHDAMYWYRQDPGQGLRLIYYSQIVNDFQKGDIAEGYSVSREKKESFPLTVTSAQKNPTAFYLCATHPVPGVTDTQYFGPGTRLTVL.

J is TRBJ1-5 and V is TRBV27, with D maybe TRBD1 (5 bases). Trimming removed 2 bases from V and 1 base from J, with 9 bases in between. This CDR3 region has 15 residues. The germline V gene has CDR1 MNHEY and CDR2 SMNVEV (reference sequence). CDR3 sequence: CASSLGRGSNQPQHF. In nucleotides, the CDR3 is TGTGCCAGCAGTTTAGGAAGGGGAAGCAATCAGCCCCAGCATTTT.

The CDR3 protein is CASTPWGEKLDEQFF. CDR3 coding DNA: TGTGCCAGCACCCCCTGGGGGGAAAAGCTGGATGAGCAGTTCTTC. The chain is built from TRBV27 and TRBJ2-1, with D possibly TRBD2 on 6 matching bases. Trimming left V 7 bases short and J 8 bases short, with 21 bases between. From germline, CDR1 is MNHEY and CDR2 SMNVEV (reference sequence). The CDR3 has 15 residues.

The chain uses TRBV9 and TRBJ2-3; D remains unclear. V was trimmed by 0 bases and J by 2 bases, leaving 13 bases between them. This CDR3 comprises 16 residues. Per the germline V gene, CDR1 is SGDLS and CDR2 is YYNGEE. In DNA form, the CDR3 reads TGTGCCAGCAGCGTAGGTAATAGCCTGCACACAGATACGCAGTATTTT. It yields the protein CASSVGNSLHTDTQYF. Filled out from reference TRBV9 and TRBJ2-3, the complete variable domain reads DSGVTQTPKHLITATGQRVTLRCSPRSGDLSVYWYQQSLDQGLQFLIQYYNGEERAKGNILERFSAQQFPDLHSELNLSSLELGDSALYFCASSVGNSLHTDTQYFGPGTRLTVL.

V is TRBV2 and J is TRBJ2-1; D remains unclear. V was trimmed by 7 bases and J by 15 bases, leaving 22 bases between them. Germline CDR1 reads SNHLY; CDR2 reads FYNNEI. This CDR3 has 13 residues. CDR3 loop: CASMALGIVISFF. The CDR3 bases are TGTGCCAGCATGGCTTTGGGCATTGTGATTTCGTTCTTC.

The chain employs TRBV7-9 and TRBJ1-4; TRBD1 matches at 11 bases. This CDR3 is 15 amino acids long. Germline V gene lookup returns CDR1 SEHNR and CDR2 FQNEAQ (reference sequence). The V and J ends lost 5 bases and 8 bases, in that order; junction bases with no gene match: 7. The CDR3 coding sequence is TGTGCCAGCAGCCATACGGACAGGGGGCTCGAAAAACTGTTTTTT. Its translation is CASSHTDRGLEKLFF.